The next 10 T cell receptor beta chains were all read from a single sample in a study of blood T cell repertoires in COVID-19. TCRdb's copy holds only in-frame clones and misses some; the assay was immunoSEQ multiplex PCR. The sample holds over 40,000 clones; approximately 84% are singletons and the top ten take around 15%. The sample taken for sequencing was peripheral blood. Every receptor here comes from a human donor in a cohort sampled during active COVID-19.

The chain uses TRBV7-6 and TRBJ2-1; TRBD2 matches 7 bases. Germline loops: CDR1 SGHVS, CDR2 FNYEAQ. The CDR3 has 16 residues. J lost 7 bases, V lost 2 bases, and 11 bases had no gene match. The CDR3 DNA follows: TGTGCCAGCAGCTTACGGGCGGGGGTGCTTCGGAATGAGCAGTTCTTC. It yields the protein CASSLRAGVLRNEQFF.

The chain recombines TRBV5-1 with TRBJ2-3; the D gene is possibly TRBD1 (6 bases). The CDR3 sequence is 17 residues long. Trimming cost V 1 base and J 2 bases, with 17 bases left between them. Per germline, CDR1 SGHRS and CDR2 YFSETQ. Written as DNA, the CDR3 is TGCGCCAGCAGCTTGTCCCTTCCGGGACAAATCACAGATACGCAGTATTTT. It encodes CASSLSLPGQITDTQYF. Looking up the rest from reference TRBV5-1 and TRBJ2-3 gives the full variable domain: KAGVTQTPRYLIKTRGQQVTLSCSPISGHRSVSWYQQTPGQGLQFLFEYFSETQRNKGNFPGRFSGRQFSNSRSEMNVSTLELGDSALYLCASSLSLPGQITDTQYFGPGTRLTVL.

The rearrangement uses TRBV11-2 and TRBJ2-5; 9 nucleotides agree with TRBD2. The CDR3 is 15 amino acids. The J segment lost 2 bases and the V segment lost 4 bases, leaving 5 bases of the junction unmatched. Germline values: CDR1 SGHAT, CDR2 FQNNGV. CDR3 sequence reads: CASSSRLAEQETQYF. The DNA for the CDR3 is TGTGCCAGCAGCTCGCGACTAGCGGAACAAGAGACCCAGTACTTC.

This chain joins TRBV9 and TRBJ1-2; possible D gene TRBD1, 5 bases. Per germline, CDR1 SGDLS and CDR2 YYNGEE. The germline V and J ends were trimmed by 2 bases and 7 bases, with 12 bases remaining between them. The CDR3 extends over 13 amino acids. CDR3 bases: TGTGCCAGCAGCGTTGAGCAGGGTCGTGGCTACACCTTC. This gives the protein CASSVEQGRGYTF.

The chain is built from TRBV27 and TRBJ2-7; D might be TRBD1 (5 bases). In germline, CDR1 is MNHEY, CDR2 SMNVEV (reference sequence). V was cut by 6 bases and J by 4 bases, with 10 bases left in between. The CDR3 runs 12 residues. The CDR3 loop reads CASRQGVYEQYF. The CDR3 DNA reads as TGTGCCAGCAGACAAGGGGTGTACGAGCAGTACTTC.

The CDR3 coding sequence is TGTGCCAGCAGCTTAGTTCCCCTCCAAGAGACCCAGTACTTC. Amino acid sequence: CASSLVPLQETQYF. The chain couples TRBV7-2 to TRBJ2-5; D unclear. The CDR3 length is 14 residues. Germline CDR1 is SGHTA and CDR2 is FQGNSA. V was clipped by 1 base and J by 1 base, with 7 bases between them. The whole variable domain, remainder taken from reference TRBV7-2 and TRBJ2-5, is GAGVSQSPSNKVTEKGKDVELRCDPISGHTALYWYRQSLGQGLEFLIYFQGNSAPDKSGLPSDRFSAERTGGSVSTLTIQRTQQEDSAVYLCASSLVPLQETQYFGPGTRLLVL.

The sample holds one count of this clone. The genes are TRBV4-3 and TRBJ2-5, with TRBD2 matching over 10 bases. V trimming: 0 bases; J trimming: 5 bases; junction bases outside the gene matches: 6. Germline V gives CDR1 LGHNA, CDR2 YSLEER. The CDR3 is made up of 16 amino acids. In DNA, the CDR3 is TGCGCCAGCAGCCAAGAGATAGCGGGGGGCACGGAGACCCAGTACTTC. It codes for CASSQEIAGGTETQYF.

J is TRBJ1-1 and V is TRBV7-9; D not resolved. The V end was cut by 5 bases, the J end by 5 bases, with 12 bases between. The CDR3 length is 13 residues. Germline CDR1 is SEHNR and CDR2 is FQNEAQ (reference sequence). Here the CDR3 DNA reads TGTGCCAGCAGCGCCCGACTTGGGACTGAAGCTTTCTTT. Its protein product is CASSARLGTEAFF.

J is TRBJ2-7 and V is TRBV29-1, with no clear D. Germline-derived CDR1 and CDR2 are SQVTM and ANQGSEA. This CDR3 comprises 11 residues. Trimming removed 5 bases from V and 5 bases from J, with 10 bases in between. The CDR3 loop is CSVPGYDEQYF. CDR3 nucleotides: TGCAGCGTTCCCGGGTACGACGAGCAGTACTTC.

The chain links TRBV13 to TRBJ2-2, with TRBD1 matching 7 bases. Per the germline V gene, CDR1 is PRHDT and CDR2 is FYEKMQ (reference sequence). The CDR3 has 16 amino acids. Trimming at V came to 0 bases and at J to 0 bases, leaving 1 base not matched to a gene. The CDR3 sequence: CASSLGGTANTGELFF. CDR3 nucleotide sequence: TGTGCCAGCAGCTTAGGGGGGACAGCGAACACCGGGGAGCTGTTTTTT.